Reported below is one TCR beta chain. Its matching antigen is unknown. V trimming: 2 bases; J trimming: 1 base; junction bases outside the gene matches: 10. The germline gives CDR1 SGHRS, CDR2 YFSETQ. The length of the CDR3 is 17 residues. The entry originates in a study of T cells in localized non-small cell lung cancer. Assay: immunoSEQ multiplex PCR; the TCRdb copy retains only in-frame clones and omits some. The data show over 30,000 clones, around 90% seen once. General study findings and limits: Researchers found a median roughly 56 of the top 100 tumor clones in adjacent lung. Uninvolved adjacent lung, not tumor, had the highest T cell clonality.

Material: peripheral blood, obtained before any cancer treatment. This rearrangement joins TRBV5-1 to TRBJ2-3; TRBD1 matches 7 bases. The receptor was isolated from a woman aged 35 to 69 with stage I lung adenocarcinoma. As DNA, the CDR3 is TGCGCCAGCAGCTTACCGGGACAGACTTTCCGCACAGATACGCAGTATTTT. Protein: CASSLPGQTFRTDTQYF. Looking up the rest from reference TRBV5-1 and TRBJ2-3 gives the full variable domain: KAGVTQTPRYLIKTRGQQVTLSCSPISGHRSVSWYQQTPGQGLQFLFEYFSETQRNKGNFPGRFSGRQFSNSRSEMNVSTLELGDSALYLCASSLPGQTFRTDTQYFGPGTRLTVL.